The clone carrying this TCR beta chain has a handful of counts. A second PCR of about 6 to 11 cycles used a sample-barcoded 5' primer and a J-beta primer mix. One entry per CDR3 protein, called by TCRdb with MiXCR from the 5' RACE reads. The sample carries about 970,000 distinct CDR3 sequences, around 54% recorded once. The sample originates from a study of blood T cells in healthy people across ages. Trimming removed 1 base from V and 8 bases from J; junction bases left unmatched: 11. The CDR3 has 16 residues. Germline CDR1 SGHAT, CDR2 FQNNGV. The chain employs TRBV11-2 and TRBJ2-1; 7 nucleotides match TRBD2. The clonotype was recovered from a woman aged 55-69 years in good health. Sequenced sample: blood. CDR3 nucleotides: TGTGCCAGCAGCTTAGGTGCGGGAGCGGGGTGGGATGAGCAGTTCTTC. This gives the protein CASSLGAGAGWDEQFF.